Listed below are T cell receptor beta chains from one sample, sequenced in a study of lymphopenia after photon versus proton radiotherapy. TCRdb's table, derived via immunoSEQ multiplex PCR, lists solely in-frame clones and lacks some. The table lists roughly 30,000 clones, approximately 87% of them singletons. The material was peripheral blood, obtained from a patient treated with proton-based radiotherapy. These receptors were obtained from a woman aged 60-75 years with cholangiocarcinoma. Some clones in this sample may be carry-over from other donors' samples. Both conserved end residues are part of each CDR3. Each record gives: D gene, clone size, V gene, J gene, CDR3 protein, CDR3 DNA. D genes are given only for firm matches. Clone size is not always given. Where it is, it says once, few, many or a class for expanded clones.

d_call: .
clone_size: .
v_call: TRBV19
j_call: TRBJ2-4
cdr3_aa: CASSIFRTGLAKNIQYF
cdr3_nt: TGTGCCAGTAGTATATTCCGGACTGGGCTAGCCAAAAACATTCAGTACTTC

d_call: .
clone_size: .
v_call: TRBV4-3
j_call: TRBJ2-5
cdr3_aa: CASSLRGGTWEGEETQYF
cdr3_nt: TGCGCCAGCAGTCTAAGGGGCGGGACGTGGGAGGGGGAAGAGACCCAGTACTTC

d_call: .
clone_size: .
v_call: TRBV27
j_call: TRBJ1-4
cdr3_aa: CASSRQSATNEKLFF
cdr3_nt: TGTGCCAGCAGTAGGCAGAGCGCAACTAATGAAAAACTGTTTTTT

d_call: .
clone_size: .
v_call: TRBV19
j_call: TRBJ2-3
cdr3_aa: CYARGAGTDTQYF
cdr3_nt: TGTTATGCACGGGGGGCTGGCACAGATACGCAGTATTTT

d_call: .
clone_size: .
v_call: TRBV5-6
j_call: TRBJ2-7
cdr3_aa: CASSLGLSEQYF
cdr3_nt: TGTGCCAGCAGCCTGGGTCTGAGCGAGCAGTACTTC

d_call: TRBD1
clone_size: few
v_call: TRBV9
j_call: TRBJ1-3
cdr3_aa: CASSGQGGSNTIYF
cdr3_nt: TGTGCCAGCAGCGGACAGGGAGGTAGCAACACCATATATTTT

d_call: .
clone_size: once
v_call: TRBV7-9
j_call: TRBJ2-5
cdr3_aa: CASSFLGSSETQYF
cdr3_nt: TGTGCCAGCAGCTTCCTGGGCTCAAGCGAGACCCAGTACTTC

d_call: .
clone_size: .
v_call: TRBV7-9
j_call: TRBJ1-2
cdr3_aa: CASSLGSGGGYTF
cdr3_nt: TGTGCCAGCAGCTTAGGCTCTGGTGGCGGCTACACCTTC

d_call: TRBD2
clone_size: .
v_call: TRBV7-3
j_call: TRBJ2-1
cdr3_aa: CASSPQSGGGRNEQFF
cdr3_nt: TGTGCCAGCAGCCCTCAGAGCGGGGGGGGCCGCAATGAGCAGTTCTTC

d_call: TRBD1
clone_size: .
v_call: TRBV28
j_call: TRBJ2-5
cdr3_aa: CASRPPGQYQETQYF
cdr3_nt: TGTGCCAGCAGACCGCCGGGACAGTACCAAGAGACCCAGTACTTC

d_call: .
clone_size: .
v_call: TRBV7-2
j_call: TRBJ2-7
cdr3_aa: CASSFSYEQYF
cdr3_nt: TGTGCCAGCAGCTTCTCCTACGAGCAGTACTTC

d_call: TRBD2
clone_size: few
v_call: TRBV6-6
j_call: TRBJ2-5
cdr3_aa: CASRPGGETQYF
cdr3_nt: TGTGCCAGCAGACCGGGGGGAGAGACCCAGTACTTC

d_call: TRBD1
clone_size: .
v_call: TRBV27
j_call: TRBJ2-6
cdr3_aa: CASSARPGTGSGANVLTF
cdr3_nt: TGTGCCAGCAGTGCACGTCCCGGGACAGGGTCTGGGGCCAACGTCCTGACTTTC

d_call: TRBD1
clone_size: .
v_call: TRBV5-5
j_call: TRBJ1-2
cdr3_aa: CASSLTTGSGYTF
cdr3_nt: TGTGCCAGCAGCCTAACGACAGGGTCCGGCTACACCTTC

d_call: .
clone_size: .
v_call: TRBV9
j_call: TRBJ2-1
cdr3_aa: CASSAGPEQFF
cdr3_nt: TGTGCCAGCAGCGCGGGACCCGAGCAGTTCTTC

d_call: .
clone_size: .
v_call: TRBV2
j_call: TRBJ2-4
cdr3_aa: CASMWTGSRNIQYF
cdr3_nt: TGTGCCAGCATGTGGACGGGGAGCAGGAACATTCAGTACTTC

d_call: .
clone_size: .
v_call: TRBV7-9
j_call: TRBJ2-1
cdr3_aa: CASSPRLVDEQFF
cdr3_nt: TGTGCCAGCAGCCCACGCCTAGTGGATGAGCAGTTCTTC

d_call: .
clone_size: .
v_call: TRBV19
j_call: TRBJ1-5
cdr3_aa: CASSRSESNQPQHF
cdr3_nt: TGTGCCAGTAGTCGGTCGGAAAGCAATCAGCCCCAGCATTTT

d_call: .
clone_size: .
v_call: TRBV18
j_call: TRBJ1-3
cdr3_aa: CASSPRLGDFSGNTIYF
cdr3_nt: TGTGCCAGCTCACCACGCCTGGGGGACTTCTCTGGAAACACCATATATTTT

d_call: .
clone_size: .
v_call: TRBV10-2
j_call: TRBJ1-6
cdr3_aa: CASSESRDSPLHF
cdr3_nt: TGCGCCAGCAGTGAGAGCCGGGATTCACCCCTCCACTTT

d_call: TRBD1
clone_size: once
v_call: TRBV29-1
j_call: TRBJ2-5
cdr3_aa: CSTRQGQETQYF
cdr3_nt: TGCAGCACAAGACAGGGGCAAGAGACCCAGTACTTC

d_call: .
clone_size: .
v_call: TRBV5-1
j_call: TRBJ2-5
cdr3_aa: CASSLRAQETQYF
cdr3_nt: TGCGCCAGCAGCTTGAGGGCCCAAGAGACCCAGTACTTC

d_call: .
clone_size: .
v_call: TRBV5-1
j_call: TRBJ1-2
cdr3_aa: CASSLPGLGGYTF
cdr3_nt: TGCGCCAGCAGCTTGCCAGGGTTGGGTGGCTACACCTTC

d_call: .
clone_size: .
v_call: TRBV7-2
j_call: TRBJ1-4
cdr3_aa: CASSLGPRNEKLFF
cdr3_nt: TGTGCCAGCAGCCTTGGACCCCGGAATGAAAAACTGTTTTTT

d_call: .
clone_size: .
v_call: TRBV30
j_call: TRBJ2-7
cdr3_aa: CAWSVRIRTATYEQYF
cdr3_nt: TGTGCCTGGAGTGTTCGAATCCGGACAGCCACCTACGAGCAGTACTTC

d_call: .
clone_size: .
v_call: TRBV7-2
j_call: TRBJ1-2
cdr3_aa: CASTPNPPGPYGYTF
cdr3_nt: TGTGCCAGCACCCCCAACCCGCCAGGGCCCTATGGCTACACCTTC

d_call: .
clone_size: .
v_call: TRBV11-2
j_call: TRBJ1-1
cdr3_aa: CASSPTGNTEAFF
cdr3_nt: TGTGCCAGCAGTCCTACAGGGAACACTGAAGCTTTCTTT

d_call: TRBD2
clone_size: once
v_call: TRBV7-9
j_call: TRBJ2-5
cdr3_aa: CASSLGLAEKETQYF
cdr3_nt: TGTGCCAGCAGCTTGGGACTAGCGGAAAAAGAGACCCAGTACTTC

d_call: TRBD1
clone_size: .
v_call: TRBV12-5
j_call: TRBJ2-7
cdr3_aa: CASGPDRGYEQYF
cdr3_nt: TGTGCTAGTGGTCCGGACAGGGGCTACGAGCAGTACTTC

d_call: TRBD1
clone_size: .
v_call: TRBV2
j_call: TRBJ2-5
cdr3_aa: CASGGQGASGAQYF
cdr3_nt: TGTGCCAGCGGGGGACAGGGGGCCTCGGGGGCCCAGTACTTC

d_call: TRBD1
clone_size: .
v_call: TRBV19
j_call: TRBJ1-5
cdr3_aa: CASSIGQGVTPQHF
cdr3_nt: TGTGCCAGTAGTATTGGACAGGGTGTTACGCCCCAGCATTTT

d_call: TRBD1
clone_size: .
v_call: TRBV6-1
j_call: TRBJ2-5
cdr3_aa: CASSFGQVEETQYF
cdr3_nt: TGTGCCAGCAGTTTCGGACAGGTGGAAGAGACCCAGTACTTC